A selection of T cell receptor beta chains follows, all from one sample in a study of response to subunit inactivated influenza vaccine. TCRdb recomputed calls from the RT-PCR reads with MiXCR, one row per CDR3 protein. Of roughly 650,000 distinct CDR3 sequences listed, 12% to 15% are singletons. The sample consisted of PBMCs from blood, taken around 14 days before vaccination. Every receptor here comes from a man in his forties or fifties who received an inactivated influenza vaccine. CDR3s leave out the opening cysteine and the closing phenylalanine or tryptophan. Each record gives: V gene, CDR3 protein.

v_gene: TRBV28; CDR3aa: ASSLVSAGISYEQY
v_gene: TRBV27; CDR3aa: ARQEVQGEAF
v_gene: TRBV5-1; CDR3aa: ASSFRDGADTQY
v_gene: TRBV6-1; CDR3aa: ASTTSGRRGNEQF
v_gene: TRBV25-1; CDR3aa: ASSGGTKAETQY
v_gene: TRBV29-1; CDR3aa: SVVGTLGSYEQY
v_gene: TRBV10-3; CDR3aa: AIRPTGTANEKLF
v_gene: TRBV20-1; CDR3aa: SARDPQGRRYEQY
v_gene: TRBV9; CDR3aa: ASKSSGGRGGASYNEQF
v_gene: TRBV12-3/TRBV12-4; CDR3aa: ASSLWGGGASDTQY
v_gene: TRBV12-3/TRBV12-4; CDR3aa: ASSFSWAGEDYEQY
v_gene: TRBV5-5; CDR3aa: ASKVGRNQETQY
v_gene: TRBV28; CDR3aa: ASSQDREQETQY
v_gene: TRBV19; CDR3aa: ASQPGHTTSGELF
v_gene: TRBV12-3/TRBV12-4; CDR3aa: ASSLLAGGPGTQY
v_gene: TRBV28; CDR3aa: ASSPRQWGTEAF
v_gene: TRBV28; CDR3aa: ASIPLGGAGQPQH
v_gene: TRBV20-1; CDR3aa: SASLMNLYEQY
v_gene: TRBV15; CDR3aa: ATSRGQGPWTQY
v_gene: TRBV18; CDR3aa: ASSPGREVNQPQH
v_gene: TRBV12-3/TRBV12-4; CDR3aa: ASTAGYEQY
v_gene: TRBV12-3/TRBV12-4; CDR3aa: ASSSDLDTNNSPLH
v_gene: TRBV9; CDR3aa: ASSPGLAGGPPNEQF
v_gene: TRBV14; CDR3aa: ASSQYTGSYNEQF
v_gene: TRBV7-3; CDR3aa: ASSRDSLGPGELF
v_gene: TRBV4-2; CDR3aa: ASSQDIGLAAFTDTQY
v_gene: TRBV20-1; CDR3aa: SARGLGLAFADTQY
v_gene: TRBV4-3; CDR3aa: ASSQVRDYPSTDTQY
v_gene: TRBV20-1; CDR3aa: SATLASGSTDTQY
v_gene: TRBV21-1; CDR3aa: ALGRRGAPYNEQF
v_gene: TRBV6-2/TRBV6-3; CDR3aa: ASTRQGGIGGELF
v_gene: TRBV5-1; CDR3aa: ASSSGTGVHGYT
v_gene: TRBV6-2/TRBV6-3; CDR3aa: ASSYARRSYNEQF
v_gene: TRBV12-3/TRBV12-4; CDR3aa: ATLQGLAKNIQY
v_gene: TRBV18; CDR3aa: ASSPTGLGRYEQY
v_gene: TRBV28; CDR3aa: ASSPDLAGATGELF
v_gene: TRBV6-5; CDR3aa: ASSYSPGQGLMNTEAF
v_gene: TRBV29-1; CDR3aa: SVKGLAGFEQF
v_gene: TRBV19; CDR3aa: ASSPSGRVADTQY